This entry concerns a single T cell receptor beta chain. Original methodology: Amplification from reference gene primers served as the basis for estimated nucleated cell counts. Assay used: immunoSEQ multiplex PCR; TCRdb lists only in-frame clones, some missing. The DNA was the basis for D and trimming; V, J and clone size are from that table. This table holds about 240,000 clones, around 87% found once. This record comes from a study of blood T cell repertoires in COVID-19. Study as a whole: Italy, Spain and the United States were the sources of the convalescent and acute COVID-19 samples. Sample material is recorded as cDNA or gDNA derived from T cells, B-cell-depleted T cells, or PBMCs.

There are 14 residues in the CDR3. V was clipped by 3 bases and J by 8 bases; unmatched bases: 7. CDR1 is LNHNV, CDR2 YYDKDF, per germline (reference sequence). The rearrangement uses TRBV15 and TRBJ2-3, with TRBD2 identical over 8 bases. Sequencing input: PBMCs or T cells enriched from blood (not recorded which). This clonotype was sampled from a woman aged 40 to 50 with acute COVID-19. In DNA, the CDR3 is TGTGCCACCAGCAGCTCCGTTAGCGGGGTTACGCAGTATTTT. Translated: CATSSSVSGVTQYF.